The rows below give T cell receptor beta chains drawn from one sample of a study of cytomegalovirus exposure and HLA in healthy donors. Assay used: immunoSEQ multiplex PCR; TCRdb lists only in-frame clones, some missing. The table shows around 180,000 clones, with approximately 78% occurring only once. The source material was PBMCs. These receptors all come from a woman aged 50 to 60 in good health and CMV-seropositive. CDR3s include the opening cysteine and the closing phenylalanine or tryptophan. A D gene is named only where the DNA matches it firmly. Size is omitted from some rows. Given values are once, few, many or a class for expanded clones.

clone_size	d_call	v_call	j_call	cdr3_aa	cdr3_nt
NA	NA	TRBV5-5	TRBJ2-1	CASLDFGNEQFF	TGTGCCAGCCTAGATTTCGGCAATGAGCAGTTCTTC
few	NA	TRBV30	TRBJ1-1	CAWSVLSLRQAFHEAFF	TGTGCCTGGAGTGTACTTTCTTTGAGACAGGCCTTCCATGAAGCTTTCTTT
NA	TRBD1	TRBV5-1	TRBJ2-2	CASKTDRGTGELFF	TGCGCCAGCAAAACGGACAGGGGAACCGGGGAGCTGTTTTTT
NA	TRBD1	TRBV5-6	TRBJ2-5	CASSSGQGGRETQYF	TGTGCCAGCAGCTCGGGACAGGGCGGCCGGGAGACCCAGTACTTC
few	NA	TRBV7-3	TRBJ2-1	CASSTTSYNEQFF	TGTGCCAGCAGCACCACTAGCTACAATGAGCAGTTCTTC
NA	TRBD1	TRBV7-9	TRBJ1-1	CASSPTGEIFF	TGTGCCAGCAGCCCGACAGGGGAGATCTTCTTT
few	NA	TRBV7-9	TRBJ2-7	CASSLLAGGYEQYF	TGTGCCAGCAGCTTACTGGCCGGAGGCTACGAGCAGTACTTC
NA	TRBD1	TRBV6-5	TRBJ1-5	CASRADRGPHQPQHF	TGTGCCAGCCGGGCCGACAGGGGCCCCCATCAGCCCCAGCATTTT
NA	NA	TRBV9	TRBJ1-1	CASSPRRSGGKNTEAFF	TGTGCCAGCAGCCCTCGAAGGTCAGGAGGCAAGAACACTGAAGCTTTCTTT
NA	NA	TRBV7-9	TRBJ1-2	CAVQGNGYTF	TGTGCCGTGCAGGGGAATGGCTACACCTTC
NA	NA	TRBV7-3	TRBJ2-7	CASSTSPEGEQYF	TGTGCCAGCAGCACATCCCCGGAGGGGGAGCAGTACTTC
few	NA	TRBV15	TRBJ1-2	CATSRGAFGYTF	TGTGCCACCAGCAGAGGGGCCTTTGGCTACACCTTC
NA	NA	TRBV5-1	TRBJ1-5	CASSFGVDQPQHF	TGCGCCAGCAGCTTCGGGGTGGATCAGCCCCAGCATTTT
NA	NA	TRBV5-1	TRBJ1-1	CASSLGFGNTEAFF	TGCGCCAGCAGCTTGGGCTTCGGGAACACTGAAGCTTTCTTT
few	NA	TRBV11-2	TRBJ2-7	CASSLDHPGVGSYEQYF	TGTGCCAGCAGCTTAGATCATCCGGGGGTAGGCTCCTACGAGCAGTACTTC
NA	TRBD1	TRBV10-3	TRBJ1-1	CAARQGLNTEAFF	TGTGCCGCACGACAGGGCTTGAACACTGAAGCTTTCTTT
NA	NA	TRBV5-4	TRBJ2-7	CASSRGSNTPYEQYF	TGTGCCAGCAGCCGAGGCAGCAACACTCCCTACGAGCAGTACTTC
NA	TRBD2	TRBV4-2	TRBJ2-5	CASSRNFLAGGQETQYF	TGTGCCAGCAGCCGGAACTTTCTAGCGGGGGGGCAAGAGACCCAGTACTTC
NA	TRBD1	TRBV12-5	TRBJ1-1	CASRSPGTENTEAFF	TGTGCTAGTAGGAGTCCAGGGACAGAGAACACTGAAGCTTTCTTT
NA	TRBD1	TRBV5-4	TRBJ2-3	CASSLGTGSGNTQYF	TGTGCCAGCAGCCTTGGGACAGGCAGTGGGAATACGCAGTATTTT
few	NA	TRBV6-5	TRBJ2-7	CASIRTVSSYEQYF	TGTGCCAGCATCCGGACAGTATCCTCCTACGAGCAGTACTTC
few	NA	TRBV9	TRBJ2-1	CASSHYREPYNEQFF	TGTGCCAGCAGCCATTACAGGGAGCCCTACAATGAGCAGTTCTTC
NA	TRBD1	TRBV7-6	TRBJ2-7	CASSLRDRGPYEQYF	TGTGCCAGCAGCCTCCGGGACAGGGGGCCCTACGAGCAGTACTTC
NA	NA	TRBV5-6	TRBJ2-3	CASSFRSGDTQYF	TGTGCCAGCAGCTTTAGGTCGGGGGATACGCAGTATTTT
NA	TRBD1	TRBV7-6	TRBJ1-2	CASSQDRDNGYTF	TGTGCCAGCAGCCAGGACAGGGACAATGGCTACACCTTC
NA	NA	TRBV29-1	TRBJ2-7	CSPLYLQGYEQYF	TGCAGCCCCCTATATCTTCAGGGATACGAGCAGTACTTC
NA	NA	TRBV5-4	TRBJ2-5	CASSSRLQETQYF	TGTGCCAGCAGCTCGAGGTTGCAAGAGACCCAGTACTTC
NA	NA	TRBV29-1	TRBJ2-1	CSVERGEVPNEQFF	TGCAGCGTTGAAAGGGGCGAGGTCCCCAATGAGCAGTTCTTC
NA	TRBD1	TRBV6-4	TRBJ2-7	CARNRTGGTNEQYF	TGTGCCAGAAACCGGACAGGGGGTACGAACGAGCAGTACTTC
NA	NA	TRBV5-1	TRBJ2-5	CASSPHGPPETQYF	TGCGCCAGCAGCCCCCATGGGCCTCCGGAGACCCAGTACTTC
NA	NA	TRBV9	TRBJ2-2	CASSVAQEYTGELFF	TGTGCCAGCAGCGTGGCACAGGAGTACACCGGGGAGCTGTTTTTT
NA	NA	TRBV5-1	TRBJ2-3	CASSLHRTRTDTQYF	TGCGCCAGCAGCTTGCACAGGACCCGCACAGATACGCAGTATTTT
NA	TRBD1	TRBV7-6	TRBJ1-1	CASSSEGAGFAEAFF	TGTGCCAGCAGCTCGGAGGGGGCGGGGTTCGCTGAAGCTTTCTTT
NA	NA	TRBV7-8	TRBJ2-7	CASSLVGHPSSYEQYF	TGTGCCAGCAGCTTAGTGGGACACCCGAGCTCCTACGAGCAGTACTTC
once	NA	TRBV6-5	TRBJ2-7	CASTRGLNSYEQYF	TGTGCCAGCACCCGCGGACTAAACTCCTACGAGCAGTACTTC
NA	TRBD2	TRBV18	TRBJ2-3	CASFTTETSGGAGQDTQYF	TGTGCCAGCTTCACCACTGAGACTAGCGGGGGGGCAGGGCAAGATACGCAGTATTTT
NA	TRBD1	TRBV27	TRBJ2-3	CASSFKGQGSTDTQYF	TGTGCCAGCAGTTTTAAAGGACAGGGGAGCACAGATACGCAGTATTTT
few	TRBD2	TRBV5-1	TRBJ2-2	CASSLQLAGIQDTGELFF	TGCGCCAGCAGCTTGCAACTAGCGGGGATCCAGGACACCGGGGAGCTGTTTTTT
NA	TRBD1	TRBV6-5	TRBJ1-1	CASSYLPGQRNTEAFF	TGTGCCAGCAGTTACTTACCGGGACAGAGGAACACTGAAGCTTTCTTT
NA	TRBD1	TRBV6-5	TRBJ1-2	CATQQGDYGYTF	TGTGCCACTCAACAGGGGGACTATGGCTACACCTTC
NA	NA	TRBV4-1	TRBJ1-2	CASSQEGHYGYTF	TGCGCCAGCAGCCAAGAGGGCCACTATGGCTACACCTTC
NA	TRBD1	TRBV7-9	TRBJ1-5	CASSLGQGSYNQPQHF	TGTGCCAGCAGCCTAGGACAGGGCTCGTACAATCAGCCCCAGCATTTT
NA	TRBD1	TRBV5-1	TRBJ1-2	CASSSGQGDVWDYGYTF	TGCGCCAGCAGCTCGGGACAGGGGGACGTATGGGACTATGGCTACACCTTC
NA	TRBD1	TRBV5-4	TRBJ2-5	CASSFDRGAEETQYF	TGTGCCAGCAGCTTCGACAGGGGGGCTGAAGAGACCCAGTACTTC
NA	TRBD1	TRBV9	TRBJ1-4	CASSGTGGVEKRFF	TGTGCCAGCAGCGGAACAGGGGGCGTTGAAAAACGGTTTTTT
NA	NA	TRBV7-3	TRBJ2-2	CASTQSGGELFF	TGTGCCAGCACCCAGAGCGGGGGGGAGCTGTTTTTT
once	NA	TRBV27	TRBJ1-5	CASSLKGENSNQPQHF	TGTGCCAGCAGTTTAAAGGGAGAGAATAGCAATCAGCCCCAGCATTTT
NA	NA	TRBV27	TRBJ1-1	CASSREQVINTEAFF	TGTGCCAGCAGCAGGGAACAGGTGATAAACACTGAAGCTTTCTTT
NA	TRBD2	TRBV7-6	TRBJ2-7	CASSSERGTFYEQYF	TGTGCCAGCAGCTCCGAGCGGGGGACATTTTACGAGCAGTACTTC
NA	NA	TRBV18	TRBJ2-7	CASSPIRASSYEQYF	TGTGCCAGCTCACCAATCAGGGCCAGCTCCTACGAGCAGTACTTC
NA	NA	TRBV30	TRBJ1-6	CAWSGRSGRNSPLHF	TGTGCCTGGAGCGGCCGGTCAGGGCGGAATTCACCCCTCCACTTT
NA	NA	TRBV5-1	TRBJ2-6	CASSLPLPRFSGANVLTF	TGCGCCAGCAGCTTACCTTTGCCACGGTTCTCTGGGGCCAACGTCCTGACTTTC
NA	TRBD2	TRBV7-8	TRBJ2-1	CASSRGGRGLANEQFF	TGTGCCAGCAGCCGGGGGGGGAGGGGACTAGCAAATGAGCAGTTCTTC
NA	TRBD2	TRBV10-3	TRBJ2-1	CAISESAGGPHEQFF	TGTGCCATCAGTGAGTCAGCGGGGGGTCCCCATGAGCAGTTCTTC